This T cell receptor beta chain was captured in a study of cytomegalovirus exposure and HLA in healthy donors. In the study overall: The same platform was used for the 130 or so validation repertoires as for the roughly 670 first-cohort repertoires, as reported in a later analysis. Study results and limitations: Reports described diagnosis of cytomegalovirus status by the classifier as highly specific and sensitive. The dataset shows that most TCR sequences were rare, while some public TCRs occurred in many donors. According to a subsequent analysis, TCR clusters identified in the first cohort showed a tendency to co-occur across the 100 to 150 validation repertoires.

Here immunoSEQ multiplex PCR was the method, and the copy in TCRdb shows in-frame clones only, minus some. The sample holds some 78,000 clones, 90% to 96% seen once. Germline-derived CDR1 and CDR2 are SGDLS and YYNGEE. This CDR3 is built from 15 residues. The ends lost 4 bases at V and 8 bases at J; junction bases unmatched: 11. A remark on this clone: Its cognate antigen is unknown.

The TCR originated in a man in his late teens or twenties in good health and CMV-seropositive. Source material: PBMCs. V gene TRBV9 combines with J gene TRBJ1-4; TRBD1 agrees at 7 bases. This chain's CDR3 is CASSPRTGDVEKLFF. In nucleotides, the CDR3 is TGTGCCAGCAGCCCCCGGACAGGTGATGTAGAAAAACTGTTTTTT. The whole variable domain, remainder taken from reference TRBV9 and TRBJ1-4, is DSGVTQTPKHLITATGQRVTLRCSPRSGDLSVYWYQQSLDQGLQFLIQYYNGEERAKGNILERFSAQQFPDLHSELNLSSLELGDSALYFCASSPRTGDVEKLFFGSGTQLSVL.